This TCR beta chain was identified during a study of human T cells and chemical hapten exposure. Study observations and caveats: TCRs whose frequency exceeded 1 in 1000 remained the same following DPC sensitization.

After removal of 5 bases from V and 2 bases from J, the junction contained 3 bases not matched to a gene. Germline V gives CDR1 SGHTA, CDR2 FQGTGA. This CDR3 spans 14 amino acids. Each cDNA molecule in the library carried unique molecular identifiers. The authors' processing: TCR counts had a median of about 92,000 per sample and spanned roughly 20,000 to 750,000. TCRdb analysed the reads with MiXCR anew, one entry per CDR3 protein. These V and J calls are TCRdb output, not the study's own analysis. The sample includes fewer than 150,000 distinct CDR3 sequences, 6.5% to 10% of them seen just once. It was from unfractionated whole blood that total RNA was extracted. This clonotype was observed many times. Antigen specificity is unknown.

The receptor was isolated from a human donor in good health. Some clones in this sample may be carry-over from other donors' samples. Sequencing was done on a sample of whole blood. The gene calls are TRBV7-3 and TRBJ2-7, with 10 nucleotides matching TRBD1. Here the CDR3 DNA reads TGTGCCAGCAGCCCCGGACAGGGGGCCTACGAGCAGTACTTC. Residues: CASSPGQGAYEQYF.